The T cell receptor (beta chain) described here comes from a study of shared clonotypes between healthy human individuals. Study findings and constraints: Unshared clonotypes carried lower generation probabilities than those common to all four donors.

The table came from immunoSEQ multiplex PCR; TCRdb's copy has only in-frame clones and leaves some out. The sample holds some 980,000 clones, around 80% seen once. Points on this clone: Antigen unknown.

The origin of this receptor is a man younger than 35 in good health. Material: memory CD4+ T cells sorted from blood. Noted subset: CD45RA-negative fraction.

The CDR3 loop reads CASSRTGTPQYGYTF. The DNA of the CDR3 is TGTGCCAGCAGCCGGACAGGGACCCCACAATATGGCTACACCTTC. The chain is built from TRBV7-9 and TRBJ1-2; 8 positions match TRBD1. The CDR3 consists of 15 residues. V shed 5 bases and J 5 bases; nucleotides not matched to a gene: 10. Germline V gene data show CDR1 as SEHNR and CDR2 as FQNEAQ (reference sequence). The full variable domain, in which reference TRBV7-9 and TRBJ1-2 provide the parts outside the CDR3, is DTGVSQNPRHKITKRGQNVTFRCDPISEHNRLYWYRQTLGQGPEFLTYFQNEAQLEKSRLLSDRFSAERPKGSFSTLEIQRTEQGDSAMYLCASSRTGTPQYGYTFGSGTRLTVV.